The source of this TCR beta chain is a study of blood T cell repertoires in COVID-19. Background on the study: Sample material is recorded as cDNA or gDNA derived from T cells, B-cell-depleted T cells, or PBMCs.

In the study's own analysis: Amplification from reference gene primers served as the basis for estimated nucleated cell counts. The method was immunoSEQ multiplex PCR; TCRdb's version includes in-frame clones alone and lacks a portion of them. Clonal size and the V and J genes are those of that table, whereas D and trimming came from the DNA. This table has roughly 81,000 clones, around four fifths appearing once. V trimming: 4 bases; J trimming: 6 bases; junction bases outside the gene matches: 9. The CDR3 length is 17 residues. Germline V gene sequence: CDR1 SGHDT, CDR2 YYEEEE. The sequencing sample was made of peripheral blood. This TCR came from an elderly man with active or convalescent COVID-19. The genes are TRBV5-6 and TRBJ2-1, with TRBD2 matching 14 bases. The DNA of the CDR3 is TGTGCCAGCAGCCCCGGGACTAGCGGGAGTGTCGCCAATGAGCAGTTCTTC. It is translated as CASSPGTSGSVANEQFF.